This record looks at one TCR beta chain sequence and its context. The antigen is not known. The sample is drawn from a study of T cell responses to AZD1222 COVID-19 vaccine. This CDR3 is 17 amino acids long. Looked up from germline, CDR1 is SEHNR and CDR2 is FQNEAQ (reference sequence). V was clipped by 5 bases and J by 4 bases, with 23 bases between them. Method: immunoSEQ multiplex PCR; TCRdb's copy keeps in-frame clones and lacks some. The sample lists under 150,000 clones, approximately 93% occurring once. General observations from the study: With dominance at 160-218 and 743-854, vaccine-associated CD4 TCRs spanned spike. Clonal diversity was possibly underestimated, and the donors were mostly white British, with more females.

V and J are TRBV7-9 and TRBJ1-1; perhaps TRBD1 as D (6 bases). The source of this sequence is an adult in good health. Sequences were derived from peripheral blood, sampled on day 0 of AZD1222 vaccination. DNA of the CDR3: TGTGCCAGCAGCGGCAGGGTAGGAATTAAACAGGGCACTGAAGCTTTCTTT. Translating gives CASSGRVGIKQGTEAFF.